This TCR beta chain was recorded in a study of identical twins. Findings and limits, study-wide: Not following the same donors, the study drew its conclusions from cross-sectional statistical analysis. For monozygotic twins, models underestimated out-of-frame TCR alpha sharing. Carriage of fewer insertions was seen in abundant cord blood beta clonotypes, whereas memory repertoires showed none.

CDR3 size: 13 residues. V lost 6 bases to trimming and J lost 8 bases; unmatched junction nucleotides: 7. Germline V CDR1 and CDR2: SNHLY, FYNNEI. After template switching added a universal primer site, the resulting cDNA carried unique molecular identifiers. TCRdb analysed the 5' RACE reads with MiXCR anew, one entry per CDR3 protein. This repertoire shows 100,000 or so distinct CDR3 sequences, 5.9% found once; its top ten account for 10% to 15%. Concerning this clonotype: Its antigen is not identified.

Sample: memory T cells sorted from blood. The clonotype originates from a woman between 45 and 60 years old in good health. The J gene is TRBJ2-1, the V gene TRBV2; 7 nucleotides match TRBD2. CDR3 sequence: CASSRELAHEQFF. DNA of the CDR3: TGTGCCAGCAGCCGGGAACTAGCGCATGAGCAGTTCTTC.